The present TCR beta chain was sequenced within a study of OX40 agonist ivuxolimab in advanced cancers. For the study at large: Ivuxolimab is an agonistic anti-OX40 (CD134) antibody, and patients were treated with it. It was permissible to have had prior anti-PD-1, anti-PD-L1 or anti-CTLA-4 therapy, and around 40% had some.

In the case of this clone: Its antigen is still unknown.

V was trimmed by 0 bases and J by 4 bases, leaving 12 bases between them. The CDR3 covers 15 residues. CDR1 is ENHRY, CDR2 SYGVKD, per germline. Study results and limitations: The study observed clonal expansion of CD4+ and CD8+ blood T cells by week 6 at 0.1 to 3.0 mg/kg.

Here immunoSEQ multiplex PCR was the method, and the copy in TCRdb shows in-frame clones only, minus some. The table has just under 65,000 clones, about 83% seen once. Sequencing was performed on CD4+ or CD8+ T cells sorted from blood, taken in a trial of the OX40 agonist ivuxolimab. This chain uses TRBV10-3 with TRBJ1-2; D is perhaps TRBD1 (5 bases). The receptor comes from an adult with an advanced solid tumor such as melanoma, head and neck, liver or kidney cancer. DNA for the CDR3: TGTGCCATCAGTGAGTCGTGGGACGGGATCTATGGCTACACCTTC. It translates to CAISESWDGIYGYTF.